This is a list of T cell receptor beta chains from one sample in a study of human T cells and chemical hapten exposure. One entry per CDR3 protein results from TCRdb running MiXCR on the RACE reads. Among about 190,000 distinct CDR3 sequences listed, roughly a quarter were seen once. Sequencing was performed on whole blood, taken in connection with sensitization to the hapten diphenylcyclopropenone (DPC). The receptors were sampled from a woman between 40 and 50 years old with alopecia areata. Some clones in this sample may be carry-over from other donors' samples. The CDR3 runs from the conserved cysteine through the conserved F or W. A D gene is named only where the DNA matches it firmly. Size values are once, few and many counts, or a class for expanded clones, and some rows have none.

v_gene	abundance	d_gene	j_gene	CDR3nt	CDR3aa
TRBV4-3	many	TRBD1	TRBJ2-2	TGCGCCAGCAGCCAGAAGACAGGGGGCTACGGGGAGCTGTTTTTT	CASSQKTGGYGELFF
TRBV7-8	NA	NA	TRBJ2-7	TGTGCCAGCAGCTCTAATCCGGGGCCATCCTACGAGCAGTACTTC	CASSSNPGPSYEQYF
TRBV29-1	NA	TRBD1	TRBJ2-7	TGCAGCGTTTGGTCGGCTACCGGGACAGTGTCCTACGAGCAGTACTTC	CSVWSATGTVSYEQYF
TRBV4-2	few	TRBD2	TRBJ2-1	TGTGCCAGCAGCCAAGGTCCCAGCGGGAGTATGAGCCCGACATACAATGAGCAGTTCTTC	CASSQGPSGSMSPTYNEQFF
TRBV11-1	NA	TRBD2	TRBJ2-1	TGTGCCAGCAGCTTAGGTGGCGGGAGTCTTGAGCAGTTCTTC	CASSLGGGSLEQFF
TRBV12-3/TRBV12-4	few	TRBD1	TRBJ1-6	TGTGCCTCCAGGGGGACAGTCCCATCACCCCTCCACTTT	CASRGTVPSPLHF
TRBV24-1	NA	NA	TRBJ2-2	TGTGCCACCGCGGGACACACCGGGGAGCTGTTTTTT	CATAGHTGELFF
TRBV6-5	many	NA	TRBJ2-7	TGTGCCAGCAGCGTTTGGTCCTGGGACGAGCAGTACTTC	CASSVWSWDEQYF
TRBV2	NA	NA	TRBJ1-2	TGTGCCAGCAGAATAACAAATAACTATGGCTACACCTTC	CASRITNNYGYTF
TRBV6-2/TRBV6-3	NA	TRBD2	TRBJ2-7	TGTGCCAGCAGTTACTTGGTAGCGGGGTCCGGCGAGCAGTACTTC	CASSYLVAGSGEQYF
TRBV10-3	few	NA	TRBJ1-1	TGTGCCATCAGTGAGTCGGCGGGGGTTAGGACTGAAGCTTTCTTT	CAISESAGVRTEAFF
TRBV20-1	NA	NA	TRBJ1-5	TGCAGTGCCAGCCCGGGGGGCTGGGGTGATCAGCCCCAGCATTTT	CSASPGGWGDQPQHF
TRBV20-1	NA	TRBD2	TRBJ2-5	TGCAGTGCTGGCGGGAGGGCCGATTGGGCAGAGACCCAGTACTTC	CSAGGRADWAETQYF
TRBV12-5	few	NA	TRBJ1-1	TGTGCTAGTACCCTACACAGGAACACTGAAGCTTTCTTT	CASTLHRNTEAFF
TRBV4-1	NA	TRBD2	TRBJ2-3	TGCGCCAGCAGCCGAGGGACTAGCGTGTTCTCAGATACGCAGTATTTT	CASSRGTSVFSDTQYF
TRBV6-1	NA	TRBD1	TRBJ1-1	TGTGCCAGCCGGTCCTCGACAGGGCCGGCTTTCTTT	CASRSSTGPAFF
TRBV29-1	few	TRBD2	TRBJ2-2	TGCAGCGCCCGGACTAGCGGGATCGCCGGGGAGCTGTTTTTT	CSARTSGIAGELFF
TRBV5-1	many	NA	TRBJ2-2	TGCGCCAGCAGCTTTACTAGAAACACCGGGGAGCTGTTTTTT	CASSFTRNTGELFF
TRBV29-1	NA	TRBD2	TRBJ2-1	TGCAGCGTCGGACTAGCGGACAATGAGCAGTTCTTC	CSVGLADNEQFF
TRBV7-9	few	NA	TRBJ1-1	TGTGCCAGCAGCTTAGAGCCCGGGGAAGCTTTCTTT	CASSLEPGEAFF
TRBV11-3	NA	TRBD2	TRBJ2-7	TGTGCCAGCAGCTTGAGCGGCGGGAGCCTCTACGAGCAGTACTTC	CASSLSGGSLYEQYF
TRBV5-1	few	NA	TRBJ1-2	TGCGCCAGCAGCCCGCTTACGGACTATGGCTACACCTTC	CASSPLTDYGYTF
TRBV12-3/TRBV12-4	NA	NA	TRBJ1-1	TGTGCCAGCAGTTTCCTCGTGGACACTGAAGCTTTCTTT	CASSFLVDTEAFF
TRBV20-1	few	TRBD1	TRBJ1-1	TGCAGTGCTAGGCAAGACAGGGAATGGACTGAAGCTTTCTTT	CSARQDREWTEAFF
TRBV12-3/TRBV12-4	NA	NA	TRBJ1-3	TGTGCCAGCAGTTCAGACCGGGCCAGCTCTGGAAACACCATATATTTT	CASSSDRASSGNTIYF
TRBV7-2	few	NA	TRBJ2-6	TGTGCCAGCAGCTTAGTTGGCGGGCCCACAAACGTCCTGACTTTC	CASSLVGGPTNVLTF
TRBV20-1	few	NA	TRBJ2-7	TGCAGTGCTAGTTTACCGGGCTCCTACGAGCAGTACTTC	CSASLPGSYEQYF
TRBV20-1	few	NA	TRBJ2-7	TGCAGTGCTAGGCGGGATACCCGTGACGAGCAGTACTTC	CSARRDTRDEQYF
TRBV11-1	NA	TRBD1	TRBJ2-5	TGTGCCAGCAGCTTAGGCGAACGGACAGGGCTTCGGGAGACCCAGTACTTC	CASSLGERTGLRETQYF
TRBV28	NA	NA	TRBJ1-5	TGTGCCAGCAGTCCCCAAATCGGGGCAGGGGAGGTCAATCAGCCCCAGCATTTT	CASSPQIGAGEVNQPQHF
TRBV28	NA	TRBD2	TRBJ2-5	TGTGCCAGCAGTTTGTTGCGGGAGAAGAGGCAAGAGACCCAGTACTTC	CASSLLREKRQETQYF
TRBV12-3/TRBV12-4	NA	NA	TRBJ1-1	TGTGCCAGCAGTCAAACCACCCGGAATACTGAAGCTTTCTTT	CASSQTTRNTEAFF
TRBV7-2	once	TRBD1	TRBJ2-7	TGTGCCAGCAGCTTTGGACAGGGGCAGTACGAGCAGTACTTC	CASSFGQGQYEQYF
TRBV27	NA	NA	TRBJ2-6	TGTGCCAGCAGTTTTGAGGGATGGATGGTACCTGGGGCCAACGTCCTGACTTTC	CASSFEGWMVPGANVLTF
TRBV5-6	few	NA	TRBJ2-3	TGTGCCAGCAGCTTGGATCGCGGGATTGATACAGATACGCAGTATTTT	CASSLDRGIDTDTQYF
TRBV6-5	NA	TRBD2	TRBJ2-1	TGTGCCAGCAGTTACTCGAACGGGAGGGGCTACAATGAGCAGTTCTTC	CASSYSNGRGYNEQFF
TRBV5-5	NA	TRBD1	TRBJ1-4	TGTGCCAGCAGCTTCCAGGGGGCGCTCGAAAAACTGTTTTTT	CASSFQGALEKLFF
TRBV11-2	NA	NA	TRBJ2-3	TGTGCCAGCAGCCTGACTAGTAAGTCAGATACGCAGTATTTT	CASSLTSKSDTQYF
TRBV5-1	NA	NA	TRBJ2-7	TGCGCCAGCAGCCCGGAGGGGACCTACGAGCAGTACTTC	CASSPEGTYEQYF
TRBV6-5	NA	NA	TRBJ1-1	TGTGCCAGCAGCCCTCTGTTGGGGGCCGGGACTGAAGCTTTCTTT	CASSPLLGAGTEAFF
TRBV5-6	NA	TRBD2	TRBJ2-3	TGTGCCAGCAGCTTTCCTAGCGGGGGGGCAACAGATACGCAGTATTTT	CASSFPSGGATDTQYF
TRBV7-9	NA	TRBD1	TRBJ1-3	TGTGCCAGCAGCTTGTTCCAGGGGGCTGGAAACACCATATATTTT	CASSLFQGAGNTIYF
TRBV6-2/TRBV6-3	few	TRBD1	TRBJ2-3	TGTGCCAGCAGTGATTACGGGACAGGGGGTGATACGCAGTATTTT	CASSDYGTGGDTQYF
TRBV5-1	few	NA	TRBJ2-7	TGCGCCAGCAGCTTGAACTCGTGGGGAGACTCCTACGAGCAGTACTTC	CASSLNSWGDSYEQYF
TRBV12-3/TRBV12-4	few	NA	TRBJ1-3	TGTGCCAGCAGTTTGATGGAGGGTGGAAACACCATATATTTT	CASSLMEGGNTIYF
TRBV7-3	few	NA	TRBJ2-2	TGTGCCAGCAGCTTAACCGGCGAGCGGGCGAACACCGGGGAGCTGTTTTTT	CASSLTGERANTGELFF
TRBV28	few	NA	TRBJ1-1	TGTGCCAGCAGTGACAGTATGAACACTGAAGCTTTCTTT	CASSDSMNTEAFF
TRBV7-9	few	TRBD1	TRBJ1-3	TGTGCCAGCCAGGGGGCTGCTGGAAACACCATATATTTT	CASQGAAGNTIYF
TRBV25-1	NA	TRBD1	TRBJ1-1	TGTGCCAGCAGTCCTCGGACAGGGGAGGACACTGAAGCTTTCTTT	CASSPRTGEDTEAFF
TRBV10-3	few	NA	TRBJ2-2	TGTGCCATCAGTGGAGGGGACGCGAACACCGGGGAGCTGTTTTTT	CAISGGDANTGELFF
TRBV9	NA	TRBD2	TRBJ2-3	TGTGCCAGCAGCCCCCGAACTAGCGGGACCATAAGCACAGATACGCAGTATTTT	CASSPRTSGTISTDTQYF
TRBV20-1	few	TRBD2	TRBJ2-2	TGCAGTGCTAGGCCGGGACTAGGTGTAGACACCGGGGAGCTGTTTTTT	CSARPGLGVDTGELFF
TRBV12-3/TRBV12-4	few	NA	TRBJ1-1	TGTGCCAGCATCATGGCGAGGGAAGCTTTCTTT	CASIMAREAFF
TRBV25-1	NA	TRBD1	TRBJ2-7	TGTGCCAGCAGGGACAGGGTTTGGGGCGAGCAGTACTTC	CASRDRVWGEQYF
TRBV20-1	NA	TRBD2	TRBJ2-3	TGCAGTGCTGAAAACTCGGGAGGGGCAACCCGGGGTGGCACAGATACGCAGTATTTT	CSAENSGGATRGGTDTQYF